The 11 T cell receptor beta chains given below trace back to one sample, sequenced in a study of shared clonotypes between healthy human individuals (dated by TCRdb to 2020 to 2022). The method was the immunoSEQ multiplex PCR assay. Drawn from immuneACCESS, this table holds only the in-frame rearrangements with V and J called that TCRdb kept. Clones are partly lost; checked studies trace under half to an unresolved V gene and leave the rest unexplained. Counted in this sample were about 2 million clones; roughly 94% of them appeared once. Approximately 1.2% of the sample is in the top ten clones. CD8 naive samples consisted of CD45RO-negative cells that were positively selected for CCR7, yielding a CD45RA+CCR7+ population without TemRA cells. Sequencing input: naive CD8+ T cells sorted from blood. The sample's cell subset or site label is to be understood as: CD45RA+CCR7+. The receptor set was obtained from a man aged 18 to 30 in good health.

This sequence joins TRBV27 and TRBJ2-7; tentatively, D is TRBD2 (5 bases). The CDR3 runs 13 residues. CDR1 is MNHEY and CDR2 is SMNVEV in the germline V gene (reference sequence). The V end lost 8 bases, the J end lost 5 bases, and 16 bases lay between the germline ends. The CDR3 coding sequence is TGTGCCAGCGGCCCGACGGGGTTGCACGAGCAGTACTTC. As protein: CASGPTGLHEQYF.

The rearrangement links TRBV30 to TRBJ2-1; TRBD1 might be the D (6 bases). Germline V gives CDR1 GTSNPN, CDR2 SVGIG (reference sequence). Trimming removed 3 bases from V and 4 bases from J, with 13 bases in between. The CDR3 runs 14 residues. CDR3 region: CAWRTGTPYNEQFF. Written as DNA, the CDR3 is TGTGCCTGGAGGACCGGGACACCATACAATGAGCAGTTCTTC.

This chain links TRBV7-2 with TRBJ2-7; weak D call: TRBD1 (6 bases). The CDR3 totals 14 residues. Germline-derived CDR1 and CDR2 are SGHTA and FQGNSA. Between the trimmed V and J ends, which lost 5 bases and 7 bases, there was a span of 18 bases. The CDR3 sequence is CASSADRWTAEQYF. The CDR3 nucleotides read TGTGCCAGCAGCGCCGACAGGTGGACAGCAGAGCAGTACTTC.

The chain combines TRBV7-9 with TRBJ2-1, with TRBD2 matching 14 bases. This CDR3 contains 15 residues. Trimming took 5 bases from V and 9 from J; bases not matched to a gene: 6. Looked up from germline, CDR1 is SEHNR and CDR2 is FQNEAQ (reference sequence). As DNA, the CDR3 is TGTGCCAGCAGCGCGGGACTAGCGGGAGAGGTTGAGCAGTTCTTC. Protein sequence: CASSAGLAGEVEQFF.

The chain uses TRBV7-6 and TRBJ1-1; tentatively, D is TRBD1 (6 bases). Germline V gives CDR1 SGHVS, CDR2 FNYEAQ. The CDR3 covers 13 residues. V dropped 2 bases and J dropped 8 bases, with 12 bases sitting between them. Here the CDR3 reads CASSLIGGREAFF. The CDR3 bases are TGTGCCAGCAGCTTAATAGGGGGGAGAGAAGCTTTCTTT.

The V and J genes are TRBV5-1 and TRBJ2-7, with TRBD2 as a possible D gene (6 bases). Between the trimmed V and J ends, which lost 3 bases and 7 bases, there was a span of 20 bases. The CDR3 contains 15 residues. Germline V gives CDR1 SGHRS, CDR2 YFSETQ. CDR3 DNA: TGCGCCAGCAGCTCGGGAGACCAGCACGACGGGGAGCAGTACTTC. Encoded protein: CASSSGDQHDGEQYF.

The V call is TRBV15, the J call TRBJ1-5; D remains unclear. V was cut by 1 base and J by 9 bases, with 7 bases left in between. CDR1 and CDR2 (germline): LNHNV, YYDKDF (reference sequence). The CDR3 runs 12 residues. CDR3 in DNA: TGTGCCACCAGCAGAGTAACGGGGCCCCAGCATTTT. Protein sequence: CATSRVTGPQHF.

V is TRBV5-1 and J is TRBJ1-2, with 9 positions matching TRBD1. J was trimmed by 5 bases and V by 3 bases; bases with no gene match: 11. Germline assignment: CDR1 SGHRS and CDR2 YFSETQ. The CDR3 loop spans 16 amino acids. Here the CDR3 DNA reads TGCGCCAGCAGCTGGGGCCCCGGGACAGGGACTTATGGCTACACCTTC. This sequence encodes CASSWGPGTGTYGYTF.

This chain joins TRBV9 and TRBJ2-5; 15 bases align to TRBD2. V lost 4 bases to trimming and J lost 0 bases; unmatched junction nucleotides: 10. The CDR3 loop spans 19 amino acids. The germline V gene encodes CDR1 SGDLS and CDR2 YYNGEE. The CDR3 DNA is TGTGCCAGCAGCTTGAACCCGGGACTAGCGGGGGGACACCAAGAGACCCAGTACTTC. It translates to CASSLNPGLAGGHQETQYF.

This clone was seen a single time. The CDR3 is CASSIQQGQPNTEAFF. CDR3 DNA: TGTGCCAGTAGTATCCAGCAGGGACAGCCGAACACTGAAGCTTTCTTT. The chain has TRBV19 and TRBJ1-1, with 7 nucleotides matching TRBD1. Trimming took 3 bases from V and 1 from J; bases not matched to a gene: 8. This CDR3 has 16 residues. Germline loops: CDR1 LNHDA, CDR2 SQIVND (reference sequence).

As to this clone: Additional DNA sequences in this sample encode the identical CDR3. The rearrangement links TRBV25-1 to TRBJ2-7, with D possibly being TRBD2 (6 bases). Germline CDR1 MGHDK, CDR2 SYGVNS. The CDR3 consists of 11 residues. V was trimmed by 9 bases and J by 4 bases, leaving 10 bases between them. CDR3 protein: CASRRGYEQYF. For the CDR3, the DNA is TGTGCCAGTCGACGGGGGTACGAGCAGTACTTC.